At least ten counts were recorded for the clone carrying this TCR beta chain. MiXCR, applied by TCRdb to the 5' RACE reads, yields one record per CDR3 protein. The sample carries 50,000 to 75,000 distinct CDR3 sequences, approximately 9.2% recorded once. This record comes from a study of early T cells in non-severe SARS-CoV-2 infection. The CDR3 contains 15 residues. CDR1 and CDR2 (germline): LGHDT, YNNKEL (reference sequence). Trimming cost V 1 base and J 2 bases, with 9 bases left between them. Specimen: whole blood, collected at baseline. The chain couples TRBV3-1 to TRBJ1-5; unclear D gene. The TCR originated in an adult who was a healthcare worker with PCR-confirmed SARS-CoV-2 infection or an uninfected control (not recorded which). CDR3 loop: CASSQGYSGNQPQHF. In DNA, the CDR3 is TGTGCCAGCAGCCAAGGGTATAGTGGCAATCAGCCCCAGCATTTT.